These 28 T cell receptor beta chains came from one sample sequenced in a study of CD8 T cell repertoires and HIV-1 epitope variants (dated by TCRdb to about 2020). Their recognized antigens are unknown. The library relied on the immunoSEQ multiplex PCR assay. TCRdb's version of the immuneACCESS table is confined to in-frame rearrangements and falls short of the full clone set. An unresolved V gene accounts for under half of the shortfall where checked; the remainder is of unknown origin. The table for this sample lists about 3,000 clones; 55% to 75% of them were counted only once. The ten largest clones capture about 40% of the sample. The specimen sequenced was cultured CD8+ T cells derived from PBMCs. These receptors all come from a male donor with HIV.

The chain joins TRBV5-4 to TRBJ1-1; TRBD1 is a possible D gene (5 bases). This CDR3 is 13 amino acids long. Trimming took 5 bases from V and 1 from J, leaving 9 bases between them. The V gene's germline CDR1 is SGHNT and CDR2 YYREEE (reference sequence). The DNA of the CDR3 is TGTGCCAGCAGTCTCGACAGGAACACTGAAGCTTTCTTT. Amino acids: CASSLDRNTEAFF.

The chain recombines TRBV27 with TRBJ2-7; no clear D gene. The CDR3 loop spans 15 amino acids. Germline loops: CDR1 MNHEY, CDR2 SMNVEV (reference sequence). Trimming left V 4 bases short and J 5 bases short, with 18 bases between. The CDR3 spells CASSSESGALDEQYF. DNA of the CDR3: TGTGCCAGCAGTTCCGAAAGTGGAGCCCTGGACGAGCAGTACTTC.

This clone was counted a few times. V usage is TRBV7-9 and J usage is TRBJ2-2; D unclear. Trimming took 2 bases from V and 2 from J, leaving 6 bases between them. The CDR3 contains 14 residues. Germline values: CDR1 SEHNR, CDR2 FQNEAQ (reference sequence). The CDR3 sequence is CASSLSSNTGELFF. Here the CDR3 DNA reads TGTGCCAGCAGCTTAAGCAGTAACACCGGGGAGCTGTTTTTT.

This clone occurred a few times. The chain links TRBV7-6 to TRBJ1-1; D unresolved. CDR1 and CDR2 from the germline V gene are SGHVS and FNYEAQ. V gave up 7 bases and J gave up 4 bases, with 13 bases separating them. The CDR3 runs 13 residues. CDR3 sequence (DNA): TGTGCCAGCATTGAGTATTCGGGCACTGAAGCTTTCTTT. Translating gives CASIEYSGTEAFF.

The chain carries TRBV19 and TRBJ1-3, with unresolved D. The germline CDR1 and CDR2 sequences are LNHDA and SQIVND (reference sequence). Trimming took off 6 bases at V and 0 bases at J, with 12 bases between the two ends. The CDR3 totals 15 residues. The CDR3 loop is CASSLDGDSGNTIYF. CDR3 nucleotide sequence: TGTGCCAGTAGCCTCGACGGCGACTCTGGAAACACCATATATTTT. Together with reference TRBV19 and TRBJ1-3, the CDR3 gives the full variable domain: DGGITQSPKYLFRKEGQNVTLSCEQNLNHDAMYWYRQDPGQGLRLIYYSQIVNDFQKGDIAEGYSVSREKKESFPLTVTSAQKNPTAFYLCASSLDGDSGNTIYFGEGSWLTVV.

Only a few counts were recorded for this clone. The V call is TRBV19, the J call TRBJ1-1; D unclear. The CDR3 is 15 residues long. Looked up from germline, CDR1 is LNHDA and CDR2 is SQIVND (reference sequence). Trimming shortened V by 10 bases and J by 5 bases, and 23 bases separated the two germline ends. Here the CDR3 DNA reads TGTGCCACTTCGGGAAGTACGACGTCCGATACTGAAGCTTTCTTT. As protein: CATSGSTTSDTEAFF.

This sequence joins TRBV2 and TRBJ2-7, with D perhaps matching TRBD1 (6 bases). The CDR3 runs 14 residues. Germline V lookup: CDR1 SNHLY, CDR2 FYNNEI. V dropped 3 bases and J dropped 5 bases, with 14 bases sitting between them. The CDR3 reads CASSDYGQRDEQYF. The CDR3 bases are TGTGCCAGCAGTGACTACGGACAGCGCGACGAGCAGTACTTC.

Here the CDR3 reads CASSPSGRAIYNEQFF. CDR3 coding DNA: TGTGCCAGCAGTCCAAGCGGGAGGGCCATTTACAATGAGCAGTTCTTC. The V gene is TRBV28, the J gene TRBJ2-1; the match to TRBD2 covers 10 bases. J was trimmed by 4 bases and V by 5 bases; bases with no gene match: 8. Germline CDR1 MDHEN, CDR2 SYDVKM. The CDR3 runs to 16 residues.

The chain is built from TRBV29-1 and TRBJ1-1; tentative D call: TRBD1 (5 bases). CDR3 length: 13 residues. Trimming shortened V by 0 bases and J by 6 bases, and 11 bases separated the two germline ends. CDR1 is SQVTM and CDR2 is ANQGSEA in the germline V gene. CDR3: CSVEEPRGSEAFF. CDR3 bases: TGCAGCGTTGAAGAGCCCCGGGGGTCTGAAGCTTTCTTT.

This rearrangement joins TRBV4-1 to TRBJ1-1, with D tentatively TRBD1 (6 bases). The V gene's germline CDR1 is MGHRA and CDR2 YSYEKL. This CDR3 has 17 residues. Trimming took 0 bases from V and 1 from J, leaving 15 bases between them. The CDR3 region is CASSQDLAGAQNTEAFF. In DNA form, the CDR3 reads TGCGCCAGCAGCCAAGATCTTGCGGGGGCGCAGAACACTGAAGCTTTCTTT.

The chain recombines TRBV27 with TRBJ2-7, with 9 bases aligning to TRBD2. Germline trimming cut 3 bases from V and 4 bases from J; bases unmatched to any gene: 4. Germline assignment: CDR1 MNHEY and CDR2 SMNVEV (reference sequence). This CDR3 comprises 14 residues. The CDR3: CASSLGLAFYEQYF. The CDR3 region has the DNA TGTGCCAGCAGTTTGGGACTAGCCTTTTACGAGCAGTACTTC.

For this clone: The junction shows a germline mismatch at one end, possibly a read error. The chain is built from TRBV7-7 and TRBJ2-5, with 12 bases that match TRBD2. The CDR3 has 18 amino acids. Per the germline V gene, CDR1 is SSHAT and CDR2 is FNYEAQ (reference sequence). CDR3 nucleotide sequence: TGTGCTAGCAGCTTAGCTTCCTCCGGGACTAGCGGGCTGGAGACCCAGTACTTC. It specifies CASSLASSGTSGLETQYF.

This chain uses TRBV7-9 with TRBJ2-1; D gene uncertain. Trimming pared 2 bases from V and 0 bases from J, leaving 5 bases between. Germline V gene data show CDR1 as SEHNR and CDR2 as FQNEAQ (reference sequence). This CDR3 region has 14 residues. The CDR3 DNA follows: TGTGCCAGCAGCTTAATTGGCTCCTACAATGAGCAGTTCTTC. Protein product: CASSLIGSYNEQFF.

J is TRBJ2-5 and V is TRBV5-4; 13 bases align to TRBD2. J was trimmed by 5 bases and V by 6 bases; bases with no gene match: 7. The CDR3 extends over 15 amino acids. Germline values: CDR1 SGHNT, CDR2 YYREEE (reference sequence). CDR3 residues: CASIDRTSGSETQYF. The DNA for the CDR3 is TGTGCCAGCATCGATAGGACTAGCGGGAGTGAGACCCAGTACTTC. Filled out from reference TRBV5-4 and TRBJ2-5, the complete variable domain reads ETGVTQSPTHLIKTRGQQVTLRCSSQSGHNTVSWYQQALGQGPQFIFQYYREEENGRGNFPPRFSGLQFPNYSSELNVNALELDDSALYLCASIDRTSGSETQYFGPGTRLLVL.

This rearrangement joins TRBV5-4 to TRBJ1-2, with 8 bases fitting TRBD1. The CDR3 has 14 amino acids. Trimming took 4 bases from V and 1 from J; bases not matched to a gene: 3. CDR1 is SGHNT, CDR2 YYREEE, per germline (reference sequence). The CDR3: CASSPDRVNYGYTF. CDR3 bases: TGTGCCAGCAGCCCGGACAGGGTTAACTATGGCTACACCTTC. Full variable domain (remainder filled in from reference TRBV5-4 and TRBJ1-2): ETGVTQSPTHLIKTRGQQVTLRCSSQSGHNTVSWYQQALGQGPQFIFQYYREEENGRGNFPPRFSGLQFPNYSSELNVNALELDDSALYLCASSPDRVNYGYTFGSGTRLTVV.

The chain couples TRBV19 to TRBJ2-2; no clear D gene. There are 13 residues in the CDR3. V was cut by 5 bases and J by 6 bases, with 10 bases left in between. Per the germline V gene, CDR1 is LNHDA and CDR2 is SQIVND (reference sequence). The CDR3 DNA reads TGTGCCAGTAGTCTACAGCTGGCCGGGGAGCTGTTTTTT. Protein product: CASSLQLAGELFF.

The chain is built from TRBV2 and TRBJ1-2; TRBD1 might be the D (6 bases). Germline CDR1 and CDR2: SNHLY and FYNNEI. The CDR3 is 13 residues long. With 6 bases removed from V and 4 bases from J, the gap between germline ends came to 12 bases. Here the CDR3 DNA reads TGTGCCAGCAGCGGGCGGGGGGCCTATGGCTACACCTTC. This sequence encodes CASSGRGAYGYTF.

J is TRBJ1-5 and V is TRBV7-2; no firm D call. Between the trimmed V and J ends, which lost 3 bases and 0 bases, there was a span of 9 bases. The CDR3 has 15 residues. Germline lookup yields CDR1 SGHTA and CDR2 FQGNSA. For the CDR3, the DNA is TGTGCCAGCAGCTTGGACGGTTATAGCAATCAGCCCCAGCATTTT. Translation gives CASSLDGYSNQPQHF.

This clone has more than one count but fewer than ten. This sequence joins TRBV2 and TRBJ1-1, with TRBD1 as a possible D gene (5 bases). Trimming shortened V by 0 bases and J by 10 bases, and 15 bases separated the two germline ends. The CDR3 covers 14 residues. Germline V lookup: CDR1 SNHLY, CDR2 FYNNEI. CDR3 sequence (DNA): TGTGCCAGCAGTGAAGCCTCCGGGGGTAGGGGAGCTTTCTTT. Amino acid sequence: CASSEASGGRGAFF.

V usage is TRBV7-9 and J usage is TRBJ1-4; D remains unclear. Deletions cut 4 bases from V and 10 bases from J, with 19 bases between. Germline V lookup: CDR1 SEHNR, CDR2 FQNEAQ (reference sequence). The CDR3 contains 15 residues. The CDR3 reads CASSSGGNLLGKLFF. The CDR3 bases are TGTGCCAGCAGCTCGGGCGGGAACCTCCTTGGAAAACTGTTTTTT.

The chain links TRBV5-1 to TRBJ2-7; TRBD2 might be the D (5 bases). V gave up 6 bases and J gave up 5 bases, with 18 bases separating them. The length of the CDR3 is 14 residues. Germline-derived CDR1 and CDR2 are SGHRS and YFSETQ. The CDR3 nucleotides read TGCGCCAGCAACCCCTCGGGGTTCCGGGACGAGCAGTACTTC. It specifies CASNPSGFRDEQYF. Full variable domain (missing parts from reference TRBV5-1 and TRBJ2-7): KAGVTQTPRYLIKTRGQQVTLSCSPISGHRSVSWYQQTPGQGLQFLFEYFSETQRNKGNFPGRFSGRQFSNSRSEMNVSTLELGDSALYLCASNPSGFRDEQYFGPGTRLTVT.

The gene calls are TRBV29-1 and TRBJ2-4; TRBD1 or TRBD2 may be the D gene (5 bases each). The ends were cut back, 6 bases at V and 5 bases at J, with 11 bases in the middle. The CDR3 consists of 12 residues. Germline V gives CDR1 SQVTM, CDR2 ANQGSEA. CDR3 region: CSVWDGENIQYF. The CDR3 nucleotides are TGCAGCGTCTGGGACGGCGAAAACATTCAGTACTTC.

This clone was detected only once. The chain is built from TRBV5-1 and TRBJ1-1; TRBD1 is a possible D gene (5 bases). This CDR3 has 14 amino acids. V lost 7 bases to trimming and J lost 5 bases, with 18 bases between them. Germline CDR1 reads SGHRS; CDR2 reads YFSETQ. DNA of the CDR3: TGCGCCAGCGGGACGGATACACATCTAACTGAAGCTTTCTTT. Amino acids: CASGTDTHLTEAFF.

This chain uses TRBV6-5 with TRBJ2-3; 8 bases map to TRBD1. V gave up 6 bases and J gave up 6 bases; unmatched junction bases: 11. Germline CDR1 reads MNHEY; CDR2 reads SVGAGI. This CDR3 spans 15 amino acids. The CDR3 DNA follows: TGTGCCAGCAGCCAGGGGGACAGGCCTAAGGATACGCAGTATTTT. It translates to CASSQGDRPKDTQYF.

This sequence joins TRBV30 and TRBJ1-5; perhaps TRBD1 as D (5 bases). Deletions cut 2 bases from V and 5 bases from J, with 10 bases between. CDR3 length equals 13 residues. Germline V gene data show CDR1 as GTSNPN and CDR2 as SVGIG (reference sequence). The CDR3 coding sequence is TGTGCCTGGAGTCCCCGGGGGGATCAGCCCCAGCATTTT. Protein sequence: CAWSPRGDQPQHF.

CDR3 DNA sequence: TGTGCCAGCAGTTTAGTTGGGGTTTCCTACAATGAGCAGTTCTTC. This translates into CASSLVGVSYNEQFF. V is TRBV28 and J is TRBJ2-1; D is undetermined. Between the trimmed V and J ends, which lost 2 bases and 1 base, there was a span of 9 bases. CDR1 and CDR2 (germline): MDHEN, SYDVKM. This CDR3 spans 15 amino acids.

This chain uses TRBV14 with TRBJ2-1; no reliable D call. Germline V gives CDR1 SGHDN, CDR2 FVKESK. The CDR3 extends over 13 amino acids. V was pared by 1 base and J by 9 bases, with 10 bases between. This CDR3 is CASSQAPAIEQFF. In DNA, the CDR3 is TGTGCCAGCAGCCAAGCTCCGGCGATTGAGCAGTTCTTC.

The chain carries TRBV28 and TRBJ1-4; D unresolved. The V and J ends lost 6 bases and 1 base respectively, with 9 bases between them. Germline V gives CDR1 MDHEN, CDR2 SYDVKM. The CDR3 contains 14 residues. Here the CDR3 reads CASSFWGTNEKLFF. For the CDR3, the DNA is TGTGCCAGCAGCTTCTGGGGAACTAATGAAAAACTGTTTTTT.